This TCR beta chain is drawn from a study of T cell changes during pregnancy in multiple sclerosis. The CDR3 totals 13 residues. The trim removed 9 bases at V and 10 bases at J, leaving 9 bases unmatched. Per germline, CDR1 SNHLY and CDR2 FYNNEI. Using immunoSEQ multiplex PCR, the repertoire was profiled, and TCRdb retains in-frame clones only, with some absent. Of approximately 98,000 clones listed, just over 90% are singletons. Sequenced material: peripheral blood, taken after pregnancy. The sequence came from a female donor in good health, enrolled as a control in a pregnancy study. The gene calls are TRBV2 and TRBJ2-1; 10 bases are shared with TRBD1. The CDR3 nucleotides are TGTGCCAGTTGGGAGACAGGGGGCCTCGAGCAGTTCTTC. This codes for CASWETGGLEQFF.